This T cell receptor beta chain was found in a study of CD8 T cells in Susac syndrome. General study results and limits: Susac-specific public clones in total CD8+ repertoires numbered some 16; in CD8+ TEMRA repertoires, they numbered roughly five.

The CDR3 consists of 16 residues. Germline assignment: CDR1 SEHNR and CDR2 FQNEAQ (reference sequence). V dropped 5 bases and J dropped 3 bases, with 19 bases sitting between them. Of note for this clonotype: Antigen specificity is unknown.

Negative isolation was used for CD8+ and CD4+ T cells and FACS enrichment for TEMRA cells. Roughly 0.45 to 1 ug RNA was reverse transcribed with random hexamers. TCR beta CDR3 was amplified by immunoSEQ multiplex PCR. This amplification extended across 54 Vbeta and 13 Jbeta segments. TCRdb processed the immunoSEQ multiplex PCR reads anew with MiXCR; each CDR3 protein has one entry. The top ten hold roughly 0.8% of the sample, which has roughly 52,000 distinct CDR3 sequences, more than 85% seen once. Sequenced material: CD8+ T cells from PBMCs. The receptor comes from a human donor with Susac syndrome. The J gene is TRBJ1-2, the V gene TRBV7-9; possibly TRBD1 for D (5 bases). The CDR3 DNA follows: TGTGCCAGCAGCCATGACAGATCATCAGGAGACTATGGCTACACCTTC. Its translation is CASSHDRSSGDYGYTF.